This T cell receptor (beta chain) was captured by sequencing in a study of CD8 T cells in ankylosing spondylitis. Overall study results and limits: Seven to nine highly homologous variants made up a TCR beta motif, and this motif appeared characteristic of ankylosing spondylitis blood. Researchers reportedly found disease-linked clones significantly enriched in matched ankylosing spondylitis synovial fluid.

As concerns this clonotype: Its antigen is unknown.

V was pared by 0 bases and J by 5 bases, with 11 bases between. Per germline, CDR1 SGHAT and CDR2 FQNNGV. The CDR3 is 14 amino acids. TCRdb itself ran the 5' RACE reads through MiXCR, one entry per CDR3 protein. Of 350,000 or so distinct CDR3 sequences listed, roughly 14% are singletons. Sequencing used blood, either unsorted or a sorted T cell fraction (not recorded which). The gene calls are TRBV11-2 and TRBJ2-7, with D possibly TRBD1 on 5 matching bases. The origin of this receptor is a male donor with ankylosing spondylitis or in good health (not recorded which). The CDR3 protein is CASSLEPGSHEQYF. In DNA form, the CDR3 reads TGTGCCAGCAGCTTAGAGCCAGGGTCCCACGAGCAGTACTTC.